The clone carrying this T cell receptor beta chain was found a few times. Its antigen is unknown. About 120 mL of blood, on average, came from one heparinised draw per donor. Sorting based on CD45RO/CCR7/CD25/CD127/CD95/CD27 separated CD4+ naive, central memory, regulatory and stem cell-like memory cells. The sample comes from a study of beta chain features in type 1 diabetes. Overall study findings and caveats: Among type 1 diabetes patients, VDJ junctions had fewer insertions and more deletions. In every one of the four CD4+ subsets, TCRB CDR3s were moderately but significantly shorter in Type 1 diabetes patients.

What was sequenced were expressed TCRB transcripts, since all of the isolated RNA had been reverse transcribed. Using immunoSEQ multiplex PCR, the repertoire was profiled, and TCRdb retains in-frame clones only, with some absent. The table lists 500,000 to 700,000 clones, roughly a sixth of them singletons, with about 0.086% in the top ten. Trimming removed 1 base from V and 3 bases from J; junction bases left unmatched: 11. CDR1 and CDR2 from the germline V gene are LGHNA and YSLEER. The length of the CDR3 is 17 residues. The rearrangement links TRBV4-3 to TRBJ2-5; 7 bases fit TRBD2. Sequencing was performed on naive CD4+ T cells from blood. The TCR sequence derives from a man aged 18 to 30 in good health. CDR3 loop: CASSQVVQTGGKETQYF. DNA of the CDR3: TGCGCCAGCAGCCAAGTCGTTCAAACGGGAGGTAAAGAGACCCAGTACTTC.